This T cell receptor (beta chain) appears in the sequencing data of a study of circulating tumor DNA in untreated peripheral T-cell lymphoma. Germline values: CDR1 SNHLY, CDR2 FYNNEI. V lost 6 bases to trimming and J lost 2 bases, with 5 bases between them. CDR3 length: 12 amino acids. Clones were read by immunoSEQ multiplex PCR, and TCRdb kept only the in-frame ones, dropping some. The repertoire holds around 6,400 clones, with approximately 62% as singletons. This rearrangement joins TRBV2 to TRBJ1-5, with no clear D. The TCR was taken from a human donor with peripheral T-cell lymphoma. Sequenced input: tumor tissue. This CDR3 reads CASRQGNQPQHF. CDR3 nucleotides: TGTGCCAGCAGACAAGGCAATCAGCCCCAGCATTTT.